This T cell receptor beta chain was profiled in a study of blood T cells in healthy people across ages. The overall study: T cells yielded about one barcoded beta molecule per two cells through template switching. Study-wide results and limits: TCR beta diversity, measured per million T cells, fell in a roughly linear way with age.

Then a second PCR, running roughly 7 to 11 cycles, was carried out with a sample-barcoded 5' primer and a J-beta primer mix. Using its own MiXCR run on the 5' RACE reads, TCRdb lists one record per CDR3 protein. The profile shows about 1.6 million distinct CDR3 sequences, approximately 32% of them singletons. As to this clonotype: Its antigen is not identified.

Germline V gene data show CDR1 as MDHEN and CDR2 as SYDVKM. Trimming cost V 5 bases and J 4 bases, with 23 bases left between them. The CDR3 totals 17 residues. The study isolated at least 7 million PBMCs from each sample. The genes are TRBV28 and TRBJ1-2; D unclear. Sequenced material: blood. This receptor was identified in a woman aged 25 to 39 in good health. This chain's CDR3 is CASSPPRRIQASYGYTF. CDR3 nucleotide sequence: TGTGCCAGCAGTCCGCCCCGGCGGATCCAAGCTAGCTATGGCTACACCTTC.